The 26 T cell receptor beta chains reported below all come from one sample, sequenced in a study of shared clonotypes between healthy human individuals (dated by TCRdb to about 2020). The library was built by means of the immunoSEQ multiplex PCR assay. This immuneACCESS table, as held by TCRdb, lists in-frame sequences with V and J called but not all clones. Of the missing ones, under half trace to an unresolved V gene in checked studies; the others have no known cause. This sample comprises roughly 2.5 million clones, about 92% of them detected only once. 0.11% to 0.15% of the sample comes from the top ten. Material: naive CD4+ T cells sorted from blood. The cell subset or site label corresponds to: CD45RA+ positively selected. These receptors originate from a young man in good health.

V is TRBV2 and J is TRBJ1-5, with TRBD1 matching over 8 bases. V gave up 6 bases and J gave up 3 bases; unmatched junction bases: 7. The CDR3 extends over 15 amino acids. The germline gives CDR1 SNHLY, CDR2 FYNNEI. The CDR3: CASRRQGAVNQPQHF. As DNA, the CDR3 is TGTGCCAGCAGAAGGCAGGGGGCTGTCAATCAGCCCCAGCATTTT. The full variable domain, rest sourced from reference TRBV2 and TRBJ1-5, is EPEVTQTPSHQVTQMGQEVILRCVPISNHLYFYWYRQILGQKVEFLVSFYNNEISEKSEIFDDQFSVERPDGSNFTLKIRSTKLEDSAMYFCASRRQGAVNQPQHFGDGTRLSIL.

The chain uses TRBV4-1 and TRBJ2-3, with 12 bases lining up with TRBD2. The CDR3 loop spans 17 amino acids. Germline trimming cut 4 bases from V and 3 bases from J; bases unmatched to any gene: 8. The germline V gene encodes CDR1 MGHRA and CDR2 YSYEKL. The CDR3 DNA sequence: TGCGCCAGCAGCCGGCGACTAGCGGGAGTCGAGACAGATACGCAGTATTTT. This translates into CASSRRLAGVETDTQYF.

About this clone: In the same sample, other DNA sequences code for this CDR3. The chain uses TRBV6-6 and TRBJ1-3, with D unresolved. From germline, CDR1 is MNHNY and CDR2 SVGAGI (reference sequence). CDR3 length equals 16 residues. Between the trimmed V and J ends, which lost 0 bases and 0 bases, there was a span of 9 bases. The CDR3 DNA reads as TGTGCCAGCAGTTACTCGCCGGCGAGCTCTGGAAACACCATATATTTT. Protein: CASSYSPASSGNTIYF.

The J gene is TRBJ2-2, the V gene TRBV7-2; a possible D gene is TRBD1 (6 bases). This CDR3 is built from 14 residues. V lost 4 bases and J lost 6, with 12 bases in between. Germline V gives CDR1 SGHTA, CDR2 FQGNSA. The CDR3 loop reads CASSSQGSAGELFF. CDR3 DNA: TGTGCCAGCAGCTCCCAGGGGAGCGCCGGGGAGCTGTTTTTT.

In its sample, this clone was seen once. Other DNA sequences in the same sample also yield this CDR3. The chain combines TRBV4-1 with TRBJ2-4, with D hard to call. This CDR3 comprises 17 residues. The germline V gene has CDR1 MGHRA and CDR2 YSYEKL. Trimming took 1 base from V and 3 from J, leaving 16 bases between them. The CDR3 loop is CASSQAPPGNFKNIQYF. As DNA, the CDR3 is TGCGCCAGCAGCCAAGCTCCCCCCGGAAACTTCAAAAACATTCAGTACTTC.

Points on this clone: An end of the junction does not agree with germline; a read error may underlie this. V is TRBV6-5 and J is TRBJ2-7, with D uncertain. Germline values: CDR1 MNHEY, CDR2 SVGAGI. The CDR3 runs 14 residues. The CDR3 loop is CASSYSGYSHEQYF. The CDR3 bases are TGTGCCAGCAGTTACTCCGGCTACTCCCACGAGCAGTACTTC.

The rearrangement links TRBV5-1 to TRBJ2-7; 9 bases are a match to TRBD1. V trimming: 5 bases; J trimming: 1 base; junction bases outside the gene matches: 4. In germline, CDR1 is SGHRS, CDR2 YFSETQ. The CDR3 length is 14 residues. For the CDR3, the DNA is TGCGCCAGCAGAGGACAGGGGAGGTCCTACGAGCAGTACTTC. It encodes CASRGQGRSYEQYF.

The chain is built from TRBV7-2 and TRBJ2-5; 10 bases match TRBD2. Trimming took 5 bases from V and 5 from J; bases not matched to a gene: 8. CDR1 and CDR2 from the germline V gene are SGHTA and FQGNSA. CDR3 size: 15 residues. CDR3 bases: TGTGCCAGCAGCCCGGGACTAGCGAATTGGGAGACCCAGTACTTC. It is translated as CASSPGLANWETQYF.

The chain couples TRBV2 to TRBJ1-1; D is unresolved. The CDR3 spans 14 residues. From germline, CDR1 is SNHLY and CDR2 FYNNEI. The germline V and J ends were trimmed by 9 bases and 2 bases, with 16 bases remaining between them. The CDR3 DNA follows: TGTGCCAGTTCACTACGGGCTGTCAACACTGAAGCTTTCTTT. Translated, it gives CASSLRAVNTEAFF.

The chain links TRBV7-2 to TRBJ1-1, with D unclear. This CDR3 has 13 residues. Germline V gene lookup returns CDR1 SGHTA and CDR2 FQGNSA. V lost 10 bases and J lost 0, with 12 bases in between. The CDR3: CATRGRLNTEAFF. In DNA form, the CDR3 reads TGTGCCACCCGAGGACGGTTGAACACTGAAGCTTTCTTT.

There are a few counts of this clone. This chain connects TRBV27 to TRBJ1-6, with TRBD1 matching over 9 bases. Germline V gives CDR1 MNHEY, CDR2 SMNVEV (reference sequence). After removal of 5 bases from V and 16 bases from J, the junction contained 9 bases not matched to a gene. The CDR3 totals 13 residues. CDR3 loop: CASSPGTGYSLHF. The CDR3, as DNA: TGTGCCAGCAGTCCCGGGACAGGGTACTCTCTCCACTTT.

The V call is TRBV18, the J call TRBJ2-1; 14 bases align to TRBD2. Unmatched junction bases numbered 8, after V lost 2 bases and J lost 8 bases. Germline V gene data show CDR1 as KGHSH and CDR2 as LQKENI. The CDR3 has 17 residues. Here the CDR3 reads CASSPTHGLAGGYEQFF. In DNA form, the CDR3 reads TGTGCCAGCTCACCAACCCATGGACTAGCGGGAGGATATGAGCAGTTCTTC.

The rearrangement joins TRBV15 to TRBJ2-3, with D hard to call. The CDR3 spans 16 residues. Germline CDR1 reads LNHNV; CDR2 reads YYDKDF (reference sequence). Between the trimmed V and J ends, which lost 0 bases and 4 bases, there was a span of 14 bases. Written as DNA, the CDR3 is TGTGCCACCAGCAGAGAGGGCGGTGCCTCCCCAGATACGCAGTATTTT. Encoded protein: CATSREGGASPDTQYF.

The CDR3 sequence is CASSIGLFYGYTF. CDR3 in DNA: TGTGCCAGCAGTATCGGACTCTTCTATGGCTACACCTTC. The chain carries TRBV6-5 and TRBJ1-2; no clear D. Per germline, CDR1 MNHEY and CDR2 SVGAGI. The V and J ends lost 5 bases and 4 bases respectively, with 11 bases between them. The CDR3 is made up of 13 amino acids.

This clone was detected only once. This sequence joins TRBV28 and TRBJ1-1; TRBD1 matches at 8 bases. Germline assignment: CDR1 MDHEN and CDR2 SYDVKM. V was clipped by 3 bases and J by 0 bases; unmatched bases: 15. This CDR3 region has 19 residues. CDR3 nucleotides: TGTGCCAGCAGTTTCGCCGGACAGGGTAAGGGGCTTATGAACACTGAAGCTTTCTTT. Protein sequence: CASSFAGQGKGLMNTEAFF.

The chain links TRBV5-5 to TRBJ1-2; possible D gene TRBD1, 5 bases. Germline loops: CDR1 SGHKS, CDR2 YYEKEE (reference sequence). This CDR3 has 15 residues. Between the trimmed V and J ends, which lost 0 bases and 6 bases, there was a span of 15 bases. CDR3 sequence (DNA): TGTGCCAGCAGCTTGGGGGCGATGAGGGGAAATGGCTACACCTTC. Translating it yields CASSLGAMRGNGYTF.

The chain is built from TRBV19 and TRBJ1-4, with D perhaps TRBD1 (6 bases). CDR1 and CDR2 from the germline V gene are LNHDA and SQIVND (reference sequence). V lost 5 bases, J lost 4 bases, and 11 bases lay in between. This CDR3 has 14 amino acids. The CDR3 coding sequence is TGTGCCAGTAGTTCGACAGGCCTTAATGAAAAACTGTTTTTT. The encoded protein is CASSSTGLNEKLFF.

This chain uses TRBV6-1 with TRBJ1-1, with 10 bases identical to TRBD1. V shed 6 bases and J 4 bases; nucleotides not matched to a gene: 8. This CDR3 has 15 residues. The V gene's germline CDR1 is MNHNS and CDR2 SASEGT. CDR3 bases: TGTGCCAGCAGGACAGGGACAGGGGAAGGCACTGAAGCTTTCTTT. This gives the protein CASRTGTGEGTEAFF.

Details on this clone: Other nucleotide sequences from this sample produce the same CDR3. The rearrangement uses TRBV5-1 and TRBJ2-5; D is unresolved. CDR3 length: 13 amino acids. Germline lookup yields CDR1 SGHRS and CDR2 YFSETQ. V shed 3 bases and J shed 3 bases, with 9 bases lying between them. This chain's CDR3 is CASSSTGKETQYF. DNA for the CDR3: TGCGCCAGCAGCTCGACTGGGAAAGAGACCCAGTACTTC.

The J gene is TRBJ2-1, the V gene TRBV2, with D perhaps assigned TRBD1 or TRBD2 (5 bases each). In germline, CDR1 is SNHLY, CDR2 FYNNEI. The length of the CDR3 is 15 residues. The V gene lost 2 bases and the J gene lost 4 bases, with 12 bases spanning the gap. The DNA for the CDR3 is TGTGCCAGCAGTGAAATAGGGACGGCGTACAATGAGCAGTTCTTC. It specifies CASSEIGTAYNEQFF.

This CDR3 is CASSLGQGFGYTF. In DNA form, the CDR3 reads TGTGCCAGCAGTTTAGGACAGGGTTTTGGCTACACCTTC. This chain uses TRBV27 with TRBJ1-2; 8 positions agree with TRBD1. With V trimmed by 2 bases and J by 7 bases, 3 bases remained unmatched. The CDR3 has 13 residues. Germline lookup yields CDR1 MNHEY and CDR2 SMNVEV (reference sequence).

This clone has just a few counts. J is TRBJ1-6 and V is TRBV7-8, with D possibly TRBD1 on 5 matching bases. Germline CDR1 and CDR2: SGHVS and FQNEAQ. The CDR3 loop spans 15 amino acids. V was shortened by 1 base and J by 9 bases, with 13 bases between the two germline ends. The CDR3 DNA reads as TGTGCCAGCAGCTTAGGCGGGGTAAGGGGTTCACCCCTCCACTTT. Amino acids: CASSLGGVRGSPLHF.

The chain joins TRBV18 to TRBJ2-5, with TRBD2 as a possible D gene (5 bases). The ends were cut back, 1 base at V and 3 bases at J, with 9 bases in the middle. The germline gives CDR1 KGHSH, CDR2 LQKENI. The CDR3 consists of 14 residues. The CDR3 DNA sequence: TGTGCCAGCTCACCACAGGGAGTTGAAGAGACCCAGTACTTC. Encoded protein: CASSPQGVEETQYF.

The chain recombines TRBV9 with TRBJ2-6, with 11 nucleotides matching TRBD2. The CDR3 spans 17 residues. CDR1 and CDR2 (germline): SGDLS, YYNGEE. With V trimmed by 7 bases and J by 3 bases, 9 bases remained unmatched. CDR3 DNA sequence: TGTGCCAGCGGACCGACTAGCGGGATGGGTGGGGCCAACGTCCTGACTTTC. Translation: CASGPTSGMGGANVLTF.

A word on this clone: The sample holds other DNA sequences that translate to the same CDR3. The chain combines TRBV28 with TRBJ1-1, with a weak D call TRBD1 (6 bases). The germline V gene encodes CDR1 MDHEN and CDR2 SYDVKM. The CDR3 sequence is 14 residues long. V lost 3 bases and J lost 4, with 12 bases in between. Written as DNA, the CDR3 is TGTGCCAGCAGTTTGGGTCAGGGGTCCACTGAAGCTTTCTTT. Amino acid sequence: CASSLGQGSTEAFF.

The chain recombines TRBV5-1 with TRBJ2-7, with TRBD2 matching 13 bases. The germline V gene encodes CDR1 SGHRS and CDR2 YFSETQ. The CDR3 loop spans 16 amino acids. Losses at the gene ends were 0 bases for V and 2 bases for J; bases not matched to a gene: 2. The CDR3 coding sequence is TGCGCCAGCAGCTTGGGACTAGCGGGGGGAACCTACGAGCAGTACTTC. Its translation is CASSLGLAGGTYEQYF.